The present TCR beta chain was sequenced within a study of blood T cell repertoires in COVID-19. Germline CDR1 is MNHEY and CDR2 is SMNVEV (reference sequence). J gave up 2 bases and V 2 bases, and 10 bases lay outside the gene matches. The CDR3 spans 17 residues. Data came from immunoSEQ multiplex PCR; TCRdb stores just in-frame clones and leaves some out. The sample records more than 100,000 clones, roughly 87% being singletons. The V gene is TRBV27, the J gene TRBJ2-7; 9 bases map to TRBD2. The sequence came from a man between 45 and 60 years old in a cohort sampled during active COVID-19. Material: peripheral blood. The CDR3 region is CASSLRLAGANAYEQYF. Here the CDR3 DNA reads TGTGCCAGCAGTTTAAGGTTAGCGGGGGCAAACGCCTACGAGCAGTACTTC.